The T cell receptor beta chain described here comes from a study of cytomegalovirus exposure and HLA in healthy donors. Study conclusions and caveats: V- and J-gene trimming of TCR beta was linked (in a later analysis) to a missense DCLRE1C variant. A prior analysis recorded that most TCR beta V segments were productive about 87% or about 30% of the time.

Each donor was nominally healthy when sampled (though unrecorded immune exposures were likely). CDR3 length: 13 residues. Trimming removed 6 bases from V and 5 bases from J, with 10 bases in between. From germline, CDR1 is SNHLY and CDR2 FYNNEI. A note on this clone: What it binds is unknown.

In the PCR, 60 Vbeta and 13 Jbeta primers were used. The assay was immunoSEQ multiplex PCR, and TCRdb's table has in-frame clones only and misses some. The sample yields around 210,000 clones, approximately 78% seen once. This chain links TRBV2 with TRBJ2-2, with unresolved D. The clonotype originates from a boy aged 5-17 years in good health and CMV-seronegative. The sequencing input was PBMCs. The CDR3 bases are TGTGCCAGCAGAGAGTCTTGGACCGGGGAGCTGTTTTTT. Amino acid sequence: CASRESWTGELFF.